The source of this T cell receptor (beta chain) is a study of blood T cell repertoires in COVID-19. For the study at large: Sites in the United States, Italy and Spain provided acute and convalescent COVID-19 samples. The analysed material was cDNA or gDNA that came from T cells, B-cell-depleted T cells, or PBMCs.

As regards this clone: This CDR3 is also generated by other DNA sequences in the sample.

The CDR3 is 14 residues long. CDR1 and CDR2 from the germline V gene are MNHEY and SVGAGI. V gave up 5 bases and J gave up 4 bases; unmatched junction bases: 3. Original handling: Amplification of reference gene primers was used by the study to estimate nucleated cell counts. Measured with immunoSEQ multiplex PCR; TCRdb has only the in-frame clones, and not every one. V, J and clone size reflect that table, while D and trimming were determined from the DNA. The sample gives hundreds of thousands of clones, roughly 87% of which show up once; roughly 0.84% is in the top ten. During active infection, Seattle patients enrolled and were then monitored through disease.

This clonotype originated in a man between 18 and 35 years old with COVID-19, enrolled during active disease. V gene TRBV6-5 combines with J gene TRBJ2-5; 11 bases fit TRBD1. The sequenced material came from peripheral blood. The CDR3 DNA follows: TGTGCCAGCAGTCGGGACAGGGGGAGAGAGACCCAGTACTTC. It specifies CASSRDRGRETQYF.